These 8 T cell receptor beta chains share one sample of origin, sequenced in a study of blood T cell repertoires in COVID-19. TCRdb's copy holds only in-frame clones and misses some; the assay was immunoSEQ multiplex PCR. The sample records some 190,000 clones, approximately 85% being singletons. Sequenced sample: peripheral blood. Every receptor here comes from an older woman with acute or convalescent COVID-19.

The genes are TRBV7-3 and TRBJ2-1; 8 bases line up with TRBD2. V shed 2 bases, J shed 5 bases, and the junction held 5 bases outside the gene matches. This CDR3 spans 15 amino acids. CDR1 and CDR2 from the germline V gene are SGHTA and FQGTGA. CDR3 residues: CASSLSSSGHNEQFF. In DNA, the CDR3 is TGTGCCAGCAGCTTATCATCTAGCGGGCACAATGAGCAGTTCTTC. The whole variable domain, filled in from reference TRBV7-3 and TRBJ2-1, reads GAGVSQTPSNKVTEKGKYVELRCDPISGHTALYWYRQSLGQGPEFLIYFQGTGAADDSGLPNDRFFAVRPEGSVSTLKIQRTERGDSAVYLCASSLSSSGHNEQFFGPGTRLTVL.

The CDR3 reads CASSPGLFGNEQFF. The CDR3 nucleotides read TGTGCCAGCAGTCCGGGACTGTTCGGGAATGAGCAGTTCTTC. This chain links TRBV28 with TRBJ2-1; TRBD2 is a possible D gene (6 bases). Germline values: CDR1 MDHEN, CDR2 SYDVKM. This CDR3 contains 14 residues. V was trimmed by 5 bases and J by 7 bases, leaving 15 bases between them.

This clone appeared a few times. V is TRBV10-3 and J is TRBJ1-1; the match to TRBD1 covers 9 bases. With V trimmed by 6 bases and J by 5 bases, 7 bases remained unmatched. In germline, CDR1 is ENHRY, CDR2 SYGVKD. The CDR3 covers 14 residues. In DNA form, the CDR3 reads TGTGCCATCAGAGCACAGGGGGCACAGACTGAAGCTTTCTTT. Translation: CAIRAQGAQTEAFF.

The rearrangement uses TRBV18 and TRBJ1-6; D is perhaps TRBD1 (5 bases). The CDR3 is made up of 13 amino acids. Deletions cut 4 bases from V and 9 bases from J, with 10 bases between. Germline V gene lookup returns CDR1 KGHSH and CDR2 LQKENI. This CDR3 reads CASSQSRGSPLHF. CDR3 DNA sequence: TGTGCCAGCTCACAGTCTAGGGGTTCACCCCTCCACTTT.

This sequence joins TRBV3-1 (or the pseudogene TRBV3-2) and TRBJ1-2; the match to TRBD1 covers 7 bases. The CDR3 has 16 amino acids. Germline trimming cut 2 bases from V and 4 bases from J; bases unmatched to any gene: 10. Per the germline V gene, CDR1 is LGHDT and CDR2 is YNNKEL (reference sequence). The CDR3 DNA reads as TGTGCCAGCAGCCAATCAAGAATCAGGGGGACCTATGGCTACACCTTC. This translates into CASSQSRIRGTYGYTF.

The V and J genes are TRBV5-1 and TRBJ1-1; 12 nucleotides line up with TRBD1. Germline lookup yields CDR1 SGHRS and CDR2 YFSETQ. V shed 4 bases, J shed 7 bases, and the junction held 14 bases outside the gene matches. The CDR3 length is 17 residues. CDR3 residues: CASSKTGTGGLSVEAFF. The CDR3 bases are TGCGCCAGCAGCAAAACCGGGACAGGGGGCCTTTCGGTTGAAGCTTTCTTT. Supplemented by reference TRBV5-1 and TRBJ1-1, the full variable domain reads KAGVTQTPRYLIKTRGQQVTLSCSPISGHRSVSWYQQTPGQGLQFLFEYFSETQRNKGNFPGRFSGRQFSNSRSEMNVSTLELGDSALYLCASSKTGTGGLSVEAFFGQGTRLTVV.

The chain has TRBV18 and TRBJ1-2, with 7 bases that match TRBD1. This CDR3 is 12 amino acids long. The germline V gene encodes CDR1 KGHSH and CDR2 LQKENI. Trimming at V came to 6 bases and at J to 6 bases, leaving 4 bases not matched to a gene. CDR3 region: CASSVTGDGYTF. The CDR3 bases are TGTGCCAGCTCCGTCACAGGGGATGGCTACACCTTC.

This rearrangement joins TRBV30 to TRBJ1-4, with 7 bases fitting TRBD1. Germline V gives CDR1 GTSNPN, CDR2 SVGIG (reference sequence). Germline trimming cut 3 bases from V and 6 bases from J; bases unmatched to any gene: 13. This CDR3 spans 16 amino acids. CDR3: CAWSHRLGGADEKLFF. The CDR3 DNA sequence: TGTGCCTGGAGCCACCGGCTAGGGGGCGCAGATGAAAAACTGTTTTTT.